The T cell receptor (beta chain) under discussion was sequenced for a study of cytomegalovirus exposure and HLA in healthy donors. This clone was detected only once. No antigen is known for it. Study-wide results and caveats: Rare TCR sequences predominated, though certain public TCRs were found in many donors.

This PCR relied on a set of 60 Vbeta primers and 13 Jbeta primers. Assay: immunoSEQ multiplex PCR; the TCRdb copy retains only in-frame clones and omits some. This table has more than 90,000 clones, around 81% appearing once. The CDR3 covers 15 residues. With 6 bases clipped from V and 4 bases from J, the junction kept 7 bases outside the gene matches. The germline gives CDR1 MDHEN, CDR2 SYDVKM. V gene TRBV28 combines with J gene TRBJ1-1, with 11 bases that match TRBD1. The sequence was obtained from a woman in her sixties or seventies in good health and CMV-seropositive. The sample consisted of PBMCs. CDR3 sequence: CASSLLGTGGTEAFF. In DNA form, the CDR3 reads TGTGCCAGCAGCCTTCTAGGGACAGGGGGCACTGAAGCTTTCTTT. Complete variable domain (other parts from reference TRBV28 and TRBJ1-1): DVKVTQSSRYLVKRTGEKVFLECVQDMDHENMFWYRQDPGLGLRLIYFSYDVKMKEKGDIPEGYSVSREKKERFSLILESASTNQTSMYLCASSLLGTGGTEAFFGQGTRLTVV.